These 30 T cell receptor beta chains came from one sample sequenced in a study of cytomegalovirus exposure and HLA in healthy donors. The PCR made use of 60 Vbeta and 13 Jbeta primers. Repertoires were generated with immunoSEQ multiplex PCR, while TCRdb's copy carries only in-frame clones and drops some. The sample lists 150,000 to 200,000 clones, around 78% occurring once. What was sequenced was PBMCs. The receptors derive from a woman aged 40 to 49 in good health and CMV-seronegative.

The CDR3 is CASGQEISPLHF. CDR3 nucleotides: TGTGCCAGCGGACAGGAGATCTCGCCCCTCCACTTT. The gene calls are TRBV2 and TRBJ1-6, with 7 bases that match TRBD1. The CDR3 spans 12 residues. Looked up from germline, CDR1 is SNHLY and CDR2 is FYNNEI. Trimming removed 8 bases from V and 13 bases from J; junction bases left unmatched: 8.

This rearrangement joins TRBV5-4 to TRBJ2-1; 7 bases fit TRBD2. This CDR3 region has 16 residues. The germline V gene has CDR1 SGHNT and CDR2 YYREEE (reference sequence). After removal of 0 bases from V and 9 bases from J, the junction contained 12 bases not matched to a gene. The CDR3, as DNA: TGTGCCAGCAGCTTGGGGGGGAGGGCCGATAGGGTTGAGCAGTTCTTC. This gives the protein CASSLGGRADRVEQFF.

J is TRBJ2-2 and V is TRBV20-1; D is unclear. V was pared by 5 bases and J by 3 bases, with 4 bases between. Germline V lookup: CDR1 DFQATT, CDR2 SNEGSKA (reference sequence). This CDR3 comprises 11 residues. The CDR3 loop reads CSAADTGELFF. The CDR3 DNA reads TGCAGTGCTGCAGACACCGGGGAGCTGTTTTTT.

The V and J genes are TRBV7-9 and TRBJ2-3; a weak D match, TRBD2 (6 bases). This CDR3 is 17 amino acids long. Germline loops: CDR1 SEHNR, CDR2 FQNEAQ (reference sequence). With 1 base removed from V and 4 bases from J, the gap between germline ends came to 18 bases. The CDR3, as DNA: TGTGCCAGCAGCTTAGAATACGGGAGAGGGGCGGCAGATACGCAGTATTTT. The encoded protein is CASSLEYGRGAADTQYF.

This clone was recorded once. Here the CDR3 reads CSASSGRGNEQFF. Here the CDR3 DNA reads TGCAGCGCCTCCAGCGGCCGCGGGAATGAGCAGTTCTTC. The chain joins TRBV29-1 to TRBJ2-1; D possibly corresponds to TRBD2 (5 bases). Trimming cost V 7 bases and J 7 bases, with 17 bases left between them. From germline, CDR1 is SQVTM and CDR2 ANQGSEA. This CDR3 is built from 13 residues.

The rearrangement links TRBV6-6 to TRBJ2-7, with TRBD2 matching over 9 bases. Germline values: CDR1 MNHNY, CDR2 SVGAGI (reference sequence). This CDR3 region has 14 residues. V was pared by 7 bases and J by 6 bases, with 10 bases of the junction left unmatched. In nucleotides, the CDR3 is TGTGCCAGCACCCGGTTGGGAGCGGGAGGCGAGCAGTACTTC. Encoded protein: CASTRLGAGGEQYF.

CDR3 protein: CAWREAGGLRETQYF. For the CDR3, the DNA is TGTGCCTGGAGGGAAGCGGGAGGGCTCCGGGAGACCCAGTACTTC. This rearrangement joins TRBV30 to TRBJ2-5; TRBD2 aligns across 10 bases. The CDR3 runs 15 residues. Germline CDR1 is GTSNPN and CDR2 is SVGIG (reference sequence). The trim removed 3 bases at V and 5 bases at J, leaving 9 bases unmatched.

J is TRBJ2-3 and V is TRBV6-1; 10 bases are shared with TRBD1. The CDR3 loop spans 13 amino acids. J gave up 5 bases and V 6 bases, and 2 bases lay outside the gene matches. Germline V gene sequence: CDR1 MNHNS, CDR2 SASEGT. This CDR3 reads CASRDRGGDTQYF. CDR3 in DNA: TGTGCCAGCAGGGACAGGGGGGGAGATACGCAGTATTTT.

This chain links TRBV14 with TRBJ1-2, with TRBD1 as a possible D gene (6 bases). Trimming cost V 6 bases and J 8 bases, with 16 bases left between them. This CDR3 contains 13 residues. Germline-derived CDR1 and CDR2 are SGHDN and FVKESK. The CDR3 spells CASRAGHSRGYTF. The CDR3 region has the DNA TGTGCCAGCAGAGCGGGACACTCGCGGGGCTACACCTTC.

This chain links TRBV19 with TRBJ2-3, with 15 positions matching TRBD2. CDR3 length equals 18 residues. V gave up 1 base and J gave up 1 base; unmatched junction bases: 3. CDR1 and CDR2 (germline): LNHDA, SQIVND (reference sequence). The CDR3 spells CASSIGRTSGRGTDTQYF. The CDR3 DNA reads TGTGCCAGTAGTATAGGCCGGACTAGCGGGAGGGGCACAGATACGCAGTATTTT.

The chain links TRBV29-1 to TRBJ1-4; no clear D. With 2 bases removed from V and 7 bases from J, the gap between germline ends came to 11 bases. The CDR3 has 13 amino acids. Germline loops: CDR1 SQVTM, CDR2 ANQGSEA. The CDR3 nucleotides read TGCAGCGTTGAACGGCAGGAGGGTGAAAAACTGTTTTTT. Amino acid sequence: CSVERQEGEKLFF. The entire variable domain, with the rest obtained from reference TRBV29-1 and TRBJ1-4, is as follows: SAVISQKPSRDICQRGTSLTIQCQVDSQVTMMFWYRQQPGQSLTLIATANQGSEATYESGFVIDKFPISRPNLTFSTLTVSNMSPEDSSIYLCSVERQEGEKLFFGSGTQLSVL.

This clone was found a few times. The CDR3 does not close with the conserved phenylalanine or tryptophan, likely indicating a read error. It is unclear where the CDR3 begins or ends on the DNA, so no DNA is shown, and the CDR3 is as TCRdb lists it. This CDR3 is CASSLLSLAGRASTFR. The V call is TRBV28, the J call TRBJ2-7; the D call in the table, TRBD2, was not verified against the DNA. Germline V gene sequence: CDR1 MDHEN, CDR2 SYDVKM. The CDR3 extends over 16 residues, inclusive of both ends.

This clone was detected only a few times. The chain links TRBV6-1 to TRBJ2-2, with D perhaps TRBD1 (7 bases). Trimming took off 8 bases at V and 5 bases at J, with 18 bases between the two ends. The CDR3 has 15 residues. From germline, CDR1 is MNHNS and CDR2 SASEGT. In DNA form, the CDR3 reads TGTGCCAGCCCCCTGGAGGGGGCCGGAACCGGGGAGCTGTTTTTT. This sequence encodes CASPLEGAGTGELFF.

The chain links TRBV1 to TRBJ2-3; TRBD1 is the table's D call and was not checked against the DNA. TRBV1 is listed as a pseudogene. The CDR3 covers 15 residues. In DNA form, the CDR3 reads TGCACCAGCACCTCTGGGACAGGAGGCACAGATACGCAGTATTTT. Its translation: CTSTSGTGGTDTQYF.

The chain's CDR3 is CASSLARDRGRRSYNEQFF. The CDR3 DNA reads TGTGCCAGCAGTTTAGCCAGGGACAGGGGGCGCAGGTCCTACAATGAGCAGTTCTTC. This chain joins TRBV27 and TRBJ2-1; 12 nucleotides line up with TRBD1. The CDR3 spans 19 residues. CDR1 MNHEY and CDR2 SMNVEV come from the germline V gene (reference sequence). Trimming cost V 2 bases and J 1 base; bases outside gene matches: 9.

The gene calls are TRBV2 and TRBJ2-1; TRBD2 aligns across 7 bases. The length of the CDR3 is 14 residues. CDR1 and CDR2 from the germline V gene are SNHLY and FYNNEI. V dropped 8 bases and J dropped 5; count of bases not matched to a gene: 9. CDR3: CASGRELVNNEQFF. As DNA, the CDR3 is TGTGCCAGCGGGCGGGAGCTGGTTAACAATGAGCAGTTCTTC.

J is TRBJ2-7 and V is TRBV2; 10 bases line up with TRBD1. CDR3 length: 15 amino acids. Trimming took 0 bases from V and 5 from J; bases not matched to a gene: 4. Germline V gives CDR1 SNHLY, CDR2 FYNNEI. CDR3: CASSEADRGWDEQYF. CDR3 DNA sequence: TGTGCCAGCAGTGAAGCGGACAGGGGGTGGGACGAGCAGTACTTC.

Worth noting for this clone: A read error may produce the germline difference seen at one junction end. The J gene is TRBJ2-1, the V gene TRBV7-7; the match to TRBD2 covers 7 bases. In germline, CDR1 is SSHAT, CDR2 FNYEAQ (reference sequence). The CDR3 consists of 15 residues. Here the CDR3 reads CASSLGTGGFNEQFF. The CDR3 DNA sequence: TGTGCTAGCAGCTTAGGGACGGGAGGTTTCAATGAGCAGTTCTTC.

The chain employs TRBV30 and TRBJ2-7; possible D gene TRBD1, 6 bases. Looked up from germline, CDR1 is GTSNPN and CDR2 is SVGIG (reference sequence). Trimming stripped 1 base from V and 2 bases from J, with 18 bases between. The CDR3 spans 16 residues. The CDR3: CAWSDSSLEGAYEQYF. Here the CDR3 DNA reads TGTGCCTGGAGTGACTCGTCTCTAGAGGGGGCCTACGAGCAGTACTTC.

This clone was found a few times. The chain has TRBV5-6 and TRBJ1-2; TRBD1 matches at 8 bases. J lost 9 bases, V lost 3 bases, and 7 bases had no gene match. The length of the CDR3 is 13 residues. Germline V gives CDR1 SGHDT, CDR2 YYEEEE. The CDR3 DNA sequence: TGTGCCAGCAGCTCCGAGTACAGGGGGAGCTACACCTTC. As protein: CASSSEYRGSYTF.

The V call is TRBV6-1, the J call TRBJ2-6; possibly TRBD1 for D (5 bases). Deletions cut 7 bases from V and 2 bases from J, with 12 bases between. Germline-derived CDR1 and CDR2 are MNHNS and SASEGT. This CDR3 has 15 amino acids. CDR3 residues: CASMLLGAGANVLTF. CDR3 nucleotide sequence: TGTGCCAGCATGCTCCTAGGGGCTGGGGCCAACGTCCTGACTTTC.

V and J are TRBV2 and TRBJ1-6; no clear D gene. The CDR3 covers 13 residues. Trimming cost V 6 bases and J 3 bases, with 6 bases left between them. Germline CDR1 SNHLY, CDR2 FYNNEI. The CDR3 DNA reads TGTGCCAGCAGAACAGACTATAATTCACCCCTCCACTTT. Protein sequence: CASRTDYNSPLHF.

The CDR3 sequence: CASSAQLAGEEDIQYF. The CDR3 region has the DNA TGTGCCAGCAGCGCTCAACTAGCGGGAGAGGAGGACATTCAGTACTTC. The chain combines TRBV13 with TRBJ2-4; 11 bases align to TRBD2. V was pared by 5 bases and J by 8 bases, with 11 bases of the junction left unmatched. CDR1 PRHDT and CDR2 FYEKMQ come from the germline V gene (reference sequence). This CDR3 spans 16 amino acids.

V gene TRBV19 combines with J gene TRBJ2-7; 7 bases are shared with TRBD1. This CDR3 has 14 amino acids. CDR1 LNHDA and CDR2 SQIVND come from the germline V gene (reference sequence). Trimming took 2 bases from V and 4 from J; bases not matched to a gene: 5. CDR3: CASSISGRGYEQYF. The CDR3 DNA reads TGTGCCAGTAGTATAAGTGGCAGGGGGTACGAGCAGTACTTC.

The chain carries TRBV19 and TRBJ1-5; 7 nucleotides agree with TRBD1. In germline, CDR1 is LNHDA, CDR2 SQIVND (reference sequence). The CDR3 contains 17 residues. The trim removed 10 bases at V and 0 bases at J, leaving 15 bases unmatched. CDR3 sequence reads: CATTWTGSIYSNQPQHF. The CDR3 region has the DNA TGTGCCACCACCTGGACAGGTAGCATCTATAGCAATCAGCCCCAGCATTTT.

The chain joins TRBV27 to TRBJ2-7, with D perhaps matching TRBD1 (6 bases). V gave up 6 bases and J gave up 0 bases, with 12 bases separating them. Germline V gene sequence: CDR1 MNHEY, CDR2 SMNVEV (reference sequence). The CDR3 covers 14 residues. The CDR3 nucleotides are TGTGCCAGCAGACTACAGGGTAGCTCCTACGAGCAGTACTTC. Translating gives CASRLQGSSYEQYF.

This chain uses TRBV6-5 with TRBJ2-7; possible D gene TRBD2, 5 bases. The CDR3 is made up of 13 amino acids. The V and J ends lost 2 bases and 2 bases respectively, with 7 bases between them. Germline V gene data show CDR1 as MNHEY and CDR2 as SVGAGI. CDR3 amino acids: CASSYAGPYEQYF. CDR3 DNA sequence: TGTGCCAGCAGTTACGCGGGTCCCTACGAGCAGTACTTC.

CDR3 in DNA: TGTGCCAGCAGCTCAAGCGTCTCCTACGAGCAGTACTTC. Encoded protein: CASSSSVSYEQYF. The chain is built from TRBV13 and TRBJ2-7, with D uncertain. This CDR3 region has 13 residues. Trimming took off 4 bases at V and 0 bases at J, with 7 bases between the two ends. Germline V gene lookup returns CDR1 PRHDT and CDR2 FYEKMQ (reference sequence).

V and J are TRBV18 and TRBJ2-7; 7 bases map to TRBD1. With V trimmed by 4 bases and J by 6 bases, 9 bases remained unmatched. Germline V gene lookup returns CDR1 KGHSH and CDR2 LQKENI. The CDR3 runs 14 residues. In DNA, the CDR3 is TGTGCCAGCTCACTCAACCGTCAGGGGGTCGAGCAGTACTTC. This translates into CASSLNRQGVEQYF.

The rearrangement links TRBV2 to TRBJ1-2, with 8 bases identical to TRBD1. V trimming: 8 bases; J trimming: 8 bases; junction bases outside the gene matches: 16. This CDR3 contains 15 residues. Germline assignment: CDR1 SNHLY and CDR2 FYNNEI. Here the CDR3 reads CASRASRGHGEGYTF. Here the CDR3 DNA reads TGTGCCAGCCGCGCCTCCAGGGGGCACGGGGAGGGCTACACCTTC.